The next 18 T cell receptor beta chains were all read from a single sample in a study of naive and memory T cell subsets. TCR cDNA received a 3' ligated oligonucleotide that carried a UMI. Four PCR rounds used nested alpha and beta constant region primers plus the SP2 primer. One entry per CDR3 protein, called by TCRdb with MiXCR from the 5' RACE reads. In the table there are roughly 60,000 distinct CDR3 sequences, about 7.2% of which are singletons. Receptors originate from a male donor in good health.

V and J are TRBV25-1 and TRBJ1-1; no reliable D call. The V end was cut by 3 bases, the J end by 4 bases, with 15 bases between. Germline CDR1 MGHDK, CDR2 SYGVNS. CDR3 length: 15 amino acids. Here the CDR3 reads CASSDRTRGGTEAFF. CDR3 DNA: TGTGCCAGCAGTGACCGGACCCGGGGTGGCACTGAAGCTTTCTTT. The entire variable domain, with the rest obtained from reference TRBV25-1 and TRBJ1-1, is as follows: EADIYQTPRYLVIGTGKKITLECSQTMGHDKMYWYQQDPGMELHLIHYSYGVNSTEKGDLSSESTVSRIRTEHFPLTLESARPSHTSQYLCASSDRTRGGTEAFFGQGTRLTVV.

This clonotype was seen a handful of times. The chain carries TRBV24-1 and TRBJ2-1; D gene uncertain. Germline V gene data show CDR1 as KGHDR and CDR2 as SFDVKD. Trimming took off 3 bases at V and 5 bases at J, with 10 bases between the two ends. The length of the CDR3 is 14 residues. CDR3 protein: CATSDTLRHNEQFF. DNA of the CDR3: TGTGCCACCAGTGATACCCTAAGGCACAATGAGCAGTTCTTC.

This chain connects TRBV24-1 to TRBJ2-2; either TRBD1 or TRBD2 may fit D (5 bases each). Germline values: CDR1 KGHDR, CDR2 SFDVKD. This CDR3 has 18 residues. Trimming removed 3 bases from V and 2 bases from J, with 18 bases in between. The CDR3 DNA reads TGTGCCACCAGTGATACGCCTGGGACGGAACTTAACACCGGGGAGCTGTTTTTT. Its translation is CATSDTPGTELNTGELFF.

The chain uses TRBV6-1 and TRBJ1-1; no definite D call. Germline V gene sequence: CDR1 MNHNS, CDR2 SASEGT. The CDR3 is made up of 14 amino acids. The V end was cut by 6 bases, the J end by 1 base, with 12 bases between. The CDR3 protein is CASRGGFANTEAFF. CDR3 DNA sequence: TGTGCCAGCAGAGGAGGTTTCGCGAACACTGAAGCTTTCTTT.

This clonotype came up a few times. Sequence at one end of the junction differs from germline and may be a read error. The J gene is TRBJ1-5, the V gene TRBV6-5; 7 bases map to TRBD1. CDR1 is MNHEY and CDR2 is SVGAGI in the germline V gene. The CDR3 contains 13 residues. For the CDR3, the DNA is TGTGCCAGCTCTGACAGGGCCAATAAGCCCCAGCATTTT. Amino acid sequence: CASSDRANKPQHF.

This clonotype showed up just a few times. The chain recombines TRBV20-1 with TRBJ2-4; TRBD1 agrees at 8 bases. The V and J ends lost 3 bases and 2 bases, in that order; junction bases with no gene match: 6. Per the germline V gene, CDR1 is DFQATT and CDR2 is SNEGSKA (reference sequence). This CDR3 is built from 15 residues. The CDR3 loop reads CSARIDRGPKNIQYF. CDR3 sequence (DNA): TGCAGTGCTAGGATTGACAGGGGTCCCAAAAACATTCAGTACTTC.

This clonotype has a handful of counts. CDR3 loop: CASRTGDYSNQPQHF. CDR3 DNA sequence: TGTGCCAGCAGAACAGGGGACTATAGCAATCAGCCCCAGCATTTT. The V and J genes are TRBV6-2 or TRBV6-3 and TRBJ1-5; 7 nucleotides agree with TRBD1. This CDR3 spans 15 amino acids. Trimming at V came to 6 bases and at J to 0 bases, leaving 5 bases not matched to a gene. Germline CDR1 and CDR2: MNHEY and SVGEGT.

The chain recombines TRBV12-3 or TRBV12-4 with TRBJ2-2, with D unresolved. V lost 2 bases, J lost 4 bases, and 5 bases lay in between. The CDR3 sequence is 13 residues long. The CDR3 here is CASSLRSTGELFF. Here the CDR3 DNA reads TGTGCCAGCAGTTTAAGGAGCACCGGGGAGCTGTTTTTT.

The chain combines TRBV11-1 with TRBJ2-1; 14 nucleotides agree with TRBD2. Unmatched junction bases numbered 13, after V lost 5 bases and J lost 7 bases. CDR1 is SGHAT and CDR2 is FQDESV in the germline V gene (reference sequence). The CDR3 length is 18 residues. The CDR3 DNA sequence: TGTGCCAGCAGCAGCACCGGCGGACTAGCGGGAGGCTATAATGAGCAGTTCTTC. Amino acids: CASSSTGGLAGGYNEQFF. Variable domain in full (rest from reference TRBV11-1 and TRBJ2-1): EAEVAQSPRYKITEKSQAVAFWCDPISGHATLYWYRQILGQGPELLVQFQDESVVDDSQLPKDRFSAERLKGVDSTLKIQPAELGDSAMYLCASSSTGGLAGGYNEQFFGPGTRLTVL.

This clonotype was observed many times. In nucleotides, the CDR3 is TGCAGTGCTACGGACCCTAGCGGGTCTCGCACAGATACGCAGTATTTT. Its protein is CSATDPSGSRTDTQYF. The rearrangement links TRBV20-1 to TRBJ2-3; 8 bases are a match to TRBD2. The germline V gene has CDR1 DFQATT and CDR2 SNEGSKA (reference sequence). This CDR3 contains 16 residues. The junction had 10 bases not matched to a gene; V was cut back by 4 bases and J by 1 base.

The chain links TRBV19 to TRBJ2-1, with a possible D match to TRBD1 (6 bases). Trimming pared 5 bases from V and 5 bases from J, leaving 16 bases between. Germline V lookup: CDR1 LNHDA, CDR2 SQIVND (reference sequence). CDR3 length: 15 residues. The CDR3: CASSSGGTYNNEQFF. The CDR3 DNA follows: TGTGCCAGTAGTTCTGGTGGGACATATAACAATGAGCAGTTCTTC.

This clonotype came up many times. The chain has TRBV4-1 and TRBJ2-7; TRBD1 matches 7 bases. Losses at the gene ends were 1 base for V and 6 bases for J; bases not matched to a gene: 3. Germline V CDR1 and CDR2: MGHRA, YSYEKL. This CDR3 spans 13 amino acids. CDR3 in DNA: TGCGCCAGCAGCCAAGGACAGGGTTCCGAGCAGTACTTC. Protein product: CASSQGQGSEQYF.

This clonotype occurred a few times. This sequence joins TRBV2 and TRBJ1-3; D remains ambiguous. Germline CDR1 and CDR2: SNHLY and FYNNEI. The CDR3 length is 15 residues. V was shortened by 2 bases and J by 0 bases, with 8 bases between the two germline ends. In DNA, the CDR3 is TGTGCCAGCAGTGAATGGAACACCTCTGGAAACACCATATATTTT. It yields the protein CASSEWNTSGNTIYF.

This clonotype was detected a few times. The CDR3 spells CASSLLDNYGYTF. CDR3 DNA: TGCGCCAGCAGCTTACTGGACAACTATGGCTACACCTTC. The chain recombines TRBV5-1 with TRBJ1-2, with D unclear. Germline CDR1 SGHRS, CDR2 YFSETQ. The CDR3 consists of 13 residues. Trimming stripped 2 bases from V and 2 bases from J, with 7 bases between.

This clonotype came up many times. The chain joins TRBV12-5 to TRBJ1-5, with D possibly being TRBD1 (5 bases). V was trimmed by 1 base and J by 4 bases, leaving 5 bases between them. The CDR3 is made up of 13 amino acids. The germline V gene encodes CDR1 LGHNT and CDR2 FRNRAP. DNA of the CDR3: TGTGCTAGTGGTTTGGCAGGGAATCAGCCCCAGCATTTT. Its translation is CASGLAGNQPQHF. Drawing the rest from reference TRBV12-5 and TRBJ1-5, the complete variable domain is DARVTQTPRHKVTEMGQEVTMRCQPILGHNTVFWYRQTMMQGLELLAYFRNRAPLDDSGMPKDRFSAEMPDATLATLKIQPSEPRDSAVYFCASGLAGNQPQHFGDGTRLSIL.

In this sample, this clonotype turned up a few times. The rearrangement uses TRBV6-1 and TRBJ2-1; 7 nucleotides align to TRBD1. The CDR3 runs 14 residues. J gave up 0 bases and V 6 bases, and 2 bases lay outside the gene matches. CDR1 is MNHNS and CDR2 is SASEGT in the germline V gene. Here the CDR3 reads CASRAGGSYNEQFF. The DNA of the CDR3 is TGTGCCAGCAGAGCAGGGGGCTCCTACAATGAGCAGTTCTTC.

This clonotype was counted at least ten times. This chain links TRBV9 with TRBJ1-1; D not resolved. V lost 0 bases to trimming and J lost 1 base, with 13 bases between them. The length of the CDR3 is 16 residues. From germline, CDR1 is SGDLS and CDR2 YYNGEE. Here the CDR3 reads CASSVVSRTGNTEAFF. The CDR3 region has the DNA TGTGCCAGCAGCGTAGTTTCCCGGACGGGGAACACTGAAGCTTTCTTT.

CDR3 sequence reads: CAISPGGGPLALTF. DNA of the CDR3: TGTGCCATTTCCCCGGGAGGGGGCCCCTTAGCCCTGACTTTC. J is TRBJ2-6 and V is TRBV19; maybe TRBD2 (8 bases). V was cut by 10 bases and J by 15 bases, with 25 bases left in between. The CDR3 is 14 residues long. From germline, CDR1 is LNHDA and CDR2 SQIVND (reference sequence).